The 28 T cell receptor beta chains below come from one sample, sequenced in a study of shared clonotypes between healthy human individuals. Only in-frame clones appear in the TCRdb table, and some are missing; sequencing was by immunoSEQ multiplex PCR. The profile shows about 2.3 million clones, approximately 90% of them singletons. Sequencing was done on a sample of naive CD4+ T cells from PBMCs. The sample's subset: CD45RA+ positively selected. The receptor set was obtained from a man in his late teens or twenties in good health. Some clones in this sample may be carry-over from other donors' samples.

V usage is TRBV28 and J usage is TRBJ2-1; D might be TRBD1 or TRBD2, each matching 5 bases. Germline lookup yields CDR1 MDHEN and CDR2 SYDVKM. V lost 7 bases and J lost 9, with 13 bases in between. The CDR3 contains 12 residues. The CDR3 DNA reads TGTGCCAGCAATTATAATGGGGGTGAGCAGTTCTTC. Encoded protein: CASNYNGGEQFF.

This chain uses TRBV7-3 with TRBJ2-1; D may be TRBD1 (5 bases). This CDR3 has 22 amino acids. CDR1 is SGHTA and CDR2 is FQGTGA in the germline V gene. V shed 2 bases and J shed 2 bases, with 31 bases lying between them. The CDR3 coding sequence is TGTGCCAGCAGCTTACCAAAGGGGTCGGGCAGGGAAATGGGTAAGGCCTACAATGAGCAGTTCTTC. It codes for CASSLPKGSGREMGKAYNEQFF.

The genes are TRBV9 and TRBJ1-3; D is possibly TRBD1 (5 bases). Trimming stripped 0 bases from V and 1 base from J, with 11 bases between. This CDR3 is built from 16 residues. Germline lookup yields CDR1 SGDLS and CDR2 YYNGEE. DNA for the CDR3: TGTGCCAGCAGCGTAGATCAGGGAAATTCTGGAAACACCATATATTTT. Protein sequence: CASSVDQGNSGNTIYF.

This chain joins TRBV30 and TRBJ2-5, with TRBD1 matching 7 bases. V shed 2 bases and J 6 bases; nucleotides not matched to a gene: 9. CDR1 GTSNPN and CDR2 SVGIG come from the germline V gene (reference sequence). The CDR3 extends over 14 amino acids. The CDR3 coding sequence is TGTGCCTGGAGTCCGGGGACAGTTGTCAAGACCCAGTACTTC. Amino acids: CAWSPGTVVKTQYF.

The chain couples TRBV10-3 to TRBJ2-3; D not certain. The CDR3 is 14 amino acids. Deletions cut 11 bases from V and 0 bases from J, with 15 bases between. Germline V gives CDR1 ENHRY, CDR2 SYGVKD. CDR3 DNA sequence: TGTGCCTCAAAGACGGGTGCTAGCACAGATACGCAGTATTTT. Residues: CASKTGASTDTQYF.

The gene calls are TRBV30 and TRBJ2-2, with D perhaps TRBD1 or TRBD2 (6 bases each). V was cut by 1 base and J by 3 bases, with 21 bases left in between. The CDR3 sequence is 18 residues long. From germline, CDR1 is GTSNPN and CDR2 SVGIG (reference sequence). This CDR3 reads CAWSGYWGAVTDTGELFF. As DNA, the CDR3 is TGTGCCTGGAGTGGGTATTGGGGGGCTGTTACCGACACCGGGGAGCTGTTTTTT.

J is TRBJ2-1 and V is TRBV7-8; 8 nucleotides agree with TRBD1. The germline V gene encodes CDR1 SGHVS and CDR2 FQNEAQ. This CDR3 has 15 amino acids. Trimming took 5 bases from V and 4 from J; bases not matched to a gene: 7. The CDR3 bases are TGTGCCAGCAGCCCAGGACAGGGCTTTTACAATGAGCAGTTCTTC. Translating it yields CASSPGQGFYNEQFF.

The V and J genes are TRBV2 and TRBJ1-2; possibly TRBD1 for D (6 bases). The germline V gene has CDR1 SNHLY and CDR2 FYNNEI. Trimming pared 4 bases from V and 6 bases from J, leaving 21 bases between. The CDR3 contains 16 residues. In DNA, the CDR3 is TGTGCCAGCAGTGCCCTTCTCAGGGGTTCTTTCGATGGCTACACCTTC. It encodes CASSALLRGSFDGYTF.

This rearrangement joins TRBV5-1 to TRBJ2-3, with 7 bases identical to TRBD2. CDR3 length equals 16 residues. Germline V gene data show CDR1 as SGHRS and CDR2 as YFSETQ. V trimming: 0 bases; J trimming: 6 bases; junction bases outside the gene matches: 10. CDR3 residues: CASSLVAGPEVDTQYF. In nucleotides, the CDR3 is TGCGCCAGCAGCTTGGTAGCGGGCCCCGAGGTGGATACGCAGTATTTT. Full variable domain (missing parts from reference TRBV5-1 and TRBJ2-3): KAGVTQTPRYLIKTRGQQVTLSCSPISGHRSVSWYQQTPGQGLQFLFEYFSETQRNKGNFPGRFSGRQFSNSRSEMNVSTLELGDSALYLCASSLVAGPEVDTQYFGPGTRLTVL.

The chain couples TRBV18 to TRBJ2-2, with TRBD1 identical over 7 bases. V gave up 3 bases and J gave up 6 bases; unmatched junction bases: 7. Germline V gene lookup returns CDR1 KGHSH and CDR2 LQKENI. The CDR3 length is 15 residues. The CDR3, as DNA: TGTGCCAGCTCACCCCGGACAGGCTCCGCCGGGGAGCTGTTTTTT. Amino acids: CASSPRTGSAGELFF. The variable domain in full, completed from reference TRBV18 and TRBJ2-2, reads NAGVMQNPRHLVRRRGQEARLRCSPMKGHSHVYWYRQLPEEGLKFMVYLQKENIIDESGMPKERFSAEFPKEGPSILRIQQVVRGDSAAYFCASSPRTGSAGELFFGEGSRLTVL.

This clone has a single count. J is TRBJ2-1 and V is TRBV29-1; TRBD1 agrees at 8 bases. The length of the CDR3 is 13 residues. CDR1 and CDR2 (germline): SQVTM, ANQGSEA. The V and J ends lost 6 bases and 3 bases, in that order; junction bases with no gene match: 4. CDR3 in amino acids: CSVGQGYYNEQFF. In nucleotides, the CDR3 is TGCAGCGTCGGACAGGGATACTACAATGAGCAGTTCTTC.

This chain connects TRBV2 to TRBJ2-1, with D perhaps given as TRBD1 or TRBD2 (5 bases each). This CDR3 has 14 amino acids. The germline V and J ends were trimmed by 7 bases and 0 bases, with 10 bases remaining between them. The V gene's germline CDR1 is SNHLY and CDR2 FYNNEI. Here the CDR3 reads CASNGGTSYNEQFF. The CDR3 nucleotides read TGTGCCAGCAATGGGGGAACCTCCTACAATGAGCAGTTCTTC.

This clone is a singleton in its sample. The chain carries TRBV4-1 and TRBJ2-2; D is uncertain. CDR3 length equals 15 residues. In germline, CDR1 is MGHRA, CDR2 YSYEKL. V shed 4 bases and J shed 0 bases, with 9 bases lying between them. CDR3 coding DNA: TGCGCCAGCAGCCGACTTCTACCGAACACCGGGGAGCTGTTTTTT. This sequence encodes CASSRLLPNTGELFF.

The CDR3 sequence is CASSLGEGEQFF. DNA of the CDR3: TGTGCCAGCAGTTTAGGTGAAGGTGAGCAGTTCTTC. The chain has TRBV28 and TRBJ2-1, with D uncertain. CDR1 is MDHEN and CDR2 is SYDVKM in the germline V gene. The V end was cut by 2 bases, the J end by 9 bases, with 8 bases between. The CDR3 runs 12 residues.

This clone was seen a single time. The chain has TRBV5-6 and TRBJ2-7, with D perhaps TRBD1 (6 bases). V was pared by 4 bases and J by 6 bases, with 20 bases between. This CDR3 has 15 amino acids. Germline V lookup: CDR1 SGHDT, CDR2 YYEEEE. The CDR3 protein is CASSLLGTPLGEQYF. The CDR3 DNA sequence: TGTGCCAGCAGCCTACTTGGGACACCCCTAGGCGAGCAGTACTTC.

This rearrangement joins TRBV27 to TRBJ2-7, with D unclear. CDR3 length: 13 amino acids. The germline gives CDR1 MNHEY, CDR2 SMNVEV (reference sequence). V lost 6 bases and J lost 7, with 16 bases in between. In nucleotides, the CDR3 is TGTGCCAGCAGAATAGAGGTCTTAGGTGAGCAGTACTTC. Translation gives CASRIEVLGEQYF.

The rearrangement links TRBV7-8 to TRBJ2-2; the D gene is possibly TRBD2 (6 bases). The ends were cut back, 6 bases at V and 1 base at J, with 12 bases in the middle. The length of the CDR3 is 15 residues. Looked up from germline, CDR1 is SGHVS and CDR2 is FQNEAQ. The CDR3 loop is CASSRGSGNTGELFF. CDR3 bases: TGTGCCAGCAGTCGGGGTAGCGGGAACACCGGGGAGCTGTTTTTT.

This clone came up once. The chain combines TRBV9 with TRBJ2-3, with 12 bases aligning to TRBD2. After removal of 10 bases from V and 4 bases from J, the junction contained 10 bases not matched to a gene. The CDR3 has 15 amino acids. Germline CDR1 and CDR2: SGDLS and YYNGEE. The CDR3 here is CASTRTSGTPDTQYF. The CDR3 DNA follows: TGTGCCTCCACTAGGACTAGCGGGACCCCAGATACGCAGTATTTT.

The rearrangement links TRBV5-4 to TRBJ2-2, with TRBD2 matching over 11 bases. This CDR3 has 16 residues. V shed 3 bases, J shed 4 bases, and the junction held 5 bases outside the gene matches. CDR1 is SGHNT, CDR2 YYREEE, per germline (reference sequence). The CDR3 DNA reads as TGTGCCAGCAGCTCTATAGCGGGAGGGGGCACCGGGGAGCTGTTTTTT. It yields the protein CASSSIAGGGTGELFF.

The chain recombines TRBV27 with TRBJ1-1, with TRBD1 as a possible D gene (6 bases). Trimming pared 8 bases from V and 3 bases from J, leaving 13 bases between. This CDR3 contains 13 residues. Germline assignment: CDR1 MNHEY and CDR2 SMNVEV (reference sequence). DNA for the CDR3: TGTGCCAGCGGGAGAAACAGGGACACTGAAGCTTTCTTT. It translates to CASGRNRDTEAFF.

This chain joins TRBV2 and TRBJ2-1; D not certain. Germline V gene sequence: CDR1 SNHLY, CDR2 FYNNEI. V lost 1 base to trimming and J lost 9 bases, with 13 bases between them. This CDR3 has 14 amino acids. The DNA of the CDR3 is TGTGCCAGCAGTGAAGAAAGGAACCCCCCTGAGCAGTTCTTC. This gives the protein CASSEERNPPEQFF.

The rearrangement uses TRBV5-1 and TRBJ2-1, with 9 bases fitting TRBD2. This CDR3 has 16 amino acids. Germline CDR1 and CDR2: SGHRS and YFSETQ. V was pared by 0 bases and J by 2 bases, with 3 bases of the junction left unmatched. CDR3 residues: CASSLDGGRAYNEQFF. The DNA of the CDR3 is TGCGCCAGCAGCTTGGATGGCGGGAGGGCCTACAATGAGCAGTTCTTC.

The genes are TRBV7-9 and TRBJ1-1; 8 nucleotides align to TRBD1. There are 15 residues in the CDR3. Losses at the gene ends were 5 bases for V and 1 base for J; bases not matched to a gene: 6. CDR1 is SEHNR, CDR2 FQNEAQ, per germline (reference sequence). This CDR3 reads CASSRGQGKNTEAFF. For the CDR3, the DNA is TGTGCCAGCAGCCGCGGACAGGGAAAGAACACTGAAGCTTTCTTT.

The DNA of the CDR3 is TGTGCCAGTAGTATTAATTCCGGCAGAGATAACTATGGCTACACCTTC. Protein product: CASSINSGRDNYGYTF. V and J are TRBV19 and TRBJ1-2, with no clear D. The V gene lost 3 bases and the J gene lost 1 base, with 15 bases spanning the gap. Germline CDR1 reads LNHDA; CDR2 reads SQIVND (reference sequence). This CDR3 spans 16 amino acids.

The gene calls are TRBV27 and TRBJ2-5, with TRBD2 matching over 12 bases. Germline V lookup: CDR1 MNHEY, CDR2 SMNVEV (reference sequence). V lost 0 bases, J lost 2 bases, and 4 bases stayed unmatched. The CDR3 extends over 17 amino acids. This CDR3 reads CASSLSPGLAGQETQYF. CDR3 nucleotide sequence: TGTGCCAGCAGTTTATCCCCCGGACTAGCGGGGCAAGAGACCCAGTACTTC.

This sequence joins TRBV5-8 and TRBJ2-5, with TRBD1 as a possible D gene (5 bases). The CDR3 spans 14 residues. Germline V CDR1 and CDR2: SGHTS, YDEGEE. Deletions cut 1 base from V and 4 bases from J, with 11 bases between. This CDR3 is CASSLRGRGETQYF. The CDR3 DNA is TGTGCCAGCAGCTTGAGGGGTCGTGGAGAGACCCAGTACTTC. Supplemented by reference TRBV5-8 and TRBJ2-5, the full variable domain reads EAGVTQSPTHLIKTRGQQATLRCSPISGHTSVYWYQQALGLGLQFLLWYDEGEERNRGNFPPRFSGRQFPNYSSELNVNALELEDSALYLCASSLRGRGETQYFGPGTRLLVL.

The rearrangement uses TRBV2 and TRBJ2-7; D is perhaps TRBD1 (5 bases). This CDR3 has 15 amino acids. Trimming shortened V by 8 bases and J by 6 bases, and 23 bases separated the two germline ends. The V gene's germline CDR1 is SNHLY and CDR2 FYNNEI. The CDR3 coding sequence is TGTGCCAGCGGAAGGGGCAGTTCTGGGTCCCTCGAGCAGTACTTC. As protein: CASGRGSSGSLEQYF.

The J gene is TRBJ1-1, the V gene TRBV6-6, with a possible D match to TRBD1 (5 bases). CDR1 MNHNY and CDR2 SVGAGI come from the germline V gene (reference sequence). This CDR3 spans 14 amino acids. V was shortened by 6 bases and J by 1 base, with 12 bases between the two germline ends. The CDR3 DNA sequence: TGTGCCAGCAGAGAGGGGTTGGGGAACACTGAAGCTTTCTTT. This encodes CASREGLGNTEAFF.